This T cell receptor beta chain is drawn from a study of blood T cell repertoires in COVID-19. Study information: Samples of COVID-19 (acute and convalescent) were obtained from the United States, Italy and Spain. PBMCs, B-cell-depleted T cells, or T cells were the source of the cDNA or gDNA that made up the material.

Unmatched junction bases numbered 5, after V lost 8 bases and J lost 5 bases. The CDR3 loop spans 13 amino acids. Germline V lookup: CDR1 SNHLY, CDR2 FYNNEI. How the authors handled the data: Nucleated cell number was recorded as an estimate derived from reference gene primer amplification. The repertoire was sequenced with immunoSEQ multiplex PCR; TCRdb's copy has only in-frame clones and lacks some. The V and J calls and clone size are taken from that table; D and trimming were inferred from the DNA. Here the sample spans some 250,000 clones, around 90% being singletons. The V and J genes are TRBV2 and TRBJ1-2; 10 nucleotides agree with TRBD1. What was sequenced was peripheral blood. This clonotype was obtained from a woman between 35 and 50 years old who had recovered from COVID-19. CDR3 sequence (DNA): TGTGCCAGCCCGGGACAGGGGAGGTATGGCTACACCTTC. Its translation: CASPGQGRYGYTF.